Reported below is one T cell receptor (beta chain). The data are from a study of CD8+ T cells in alopecia areata. Study context: Patients given treatment had severity scored by the percentage of scalp area affected.

RNA was extracted and reverse transcribed into cDNA as the sequencing template. Profiling relied on immunoSEQ multiplex PCR, and the TCRdb table lists in-frame clones only, not all of them. The repertoire holds approximately 100,000 clones, with approximately 84% as singletons. Trimming removed 3 bases from V and 6 bases from J; junction bases left unmatched: 3. The CDR3 has 13 residues. Germline V CDR1 and CDR2: SGHRS, YFSETQ. Treatment reported: oral pan-JAK inhibitor, 5-10 mg twice daily. Cell sorting on a FACSAria was used to separate CD4+ and CD8+ T cells from the PBMCs. The specimen comprised CD8+ T cells sorted from blood, sampled at approximately week 30, from a patient treated with tofacitinib. The origin of this receptor is a human donor with alopecia areata. The chain has TRBV5-1 and TRBJ2-7, with 10 bases fitting TRBD2. The DNA for the CDR3 is TGCGCCAGCAGCTGGACTAGCGGTCGCGAGCAGTACTTC. This sequence encodes CASSWTSGREQYF.